The 5 T cell receptor beta chains reported below all come from one sample, sequenced in a study of T cells in women clearing cervical HPV infection listed by TCRdb under 2018. The library was made by the immunoSEQ multiplex PCR assay. TCRdb holds this immuneACCESS table with in-frame rearrangements only. Some clones are missing; in checked studies, unresolved V genes explain under half, and the rest has no known cause. The table for this sample lists some 40,000 clones. The ten largest clones add up to roughly 6.8% of the sample. The sequencing sample was made of blood buffy coat. Receptors originate from a woman between 18 and 70 years old with a cervical HPV16 infection that either progressed to CIN3+ or cleared (not recorded which).

As to this clone: Read sequence stops 3 residues before the CDR3 end, and the germline J gene provides the missing end. The rearrangement links TRBV19 to TRBJ2-7; weak D call: TRBD1 (5 bases). The length of the CDR3 is 14 residues. Trimming removed 3 bases at V and 1 base at J, with 10 bases between. Germline V lookup: CDR1 LNHDA, CDR2 SQIVND (reference sequence). CDR3 residues: CASSIGADSYEQYF. The CDR3 bases that were read are TGTGCCAGTAGTATTGGGGCAGATTCCTACGAG.

Notes on this clone: With the read ending 3 residues before the CDR3 end, the germline J gene is used to fill in that end. The chain combines TRBV7-9 with TRBJ1-2, with D possibly being TRBD1 (5 bases). This CDR3 spans 14 amino acids. V lost 5 bases, J lost 6 bases, and 16 bases lay in between. Germline V gene data show CDR1 as SEHNR and CDR2 as FQNEAQ (reference sequence). The CDR3: CASSIGQAGDGYTF. CDR3 DNA, as far as it was read: TGTGCCAGCAGCATAGGGCAGGCGGGGGATGGC.

Details on this clone: Sequencing ends 3 residues short of the CDR3 end; the germline J gene provides the rest. V is TRBV7-2 and J is TRBJ1-4; TRBD1 matches 8 bases. The germline CDR1 and CDR2 sequences are SGHTA and FQGNSA. The CDR3 consists of 15 residues. The sequenced part of the CDR3 DNA is TGTGCCAGCAGCTTAAGTCGCCAGGGGGCTTCACCA. It translates to CASSLSRQGASP. The whole CDR3 region reads CASSLSRQGASPLFF. Together with reference TRBV7-2 and TRBJ1-4, the CDR3 gives the full variable domain: GAGVSQSPSNKVTEKGKDVELRCDPISGHTALYWYRQSLGQGLEFLIYFQGNSAPDKSGLPSDRFSAERTGGSVSTLTIQRTQQEDSAVYLCASSLSRQGASPLFFGSGTQLSVL.

Comments on this clone: The read halts 3 residues ahead of the CDR3 end, with the missing end drawn from the germline J gene. The chain uses TRBV7-2 and TRBJ1-2; no reliable D call. The CDR3 spans 14 residues. Germline CDR1 reads SGHTA; CDR2 reads FQGNSA. The CDR3 region is CASSLVATHYDYTF. The CDR3 DNA, read in part, is TGTGCCAGCAGCTTAGTCGCCACCCACTACGAC.

As to this clone: The read terminates 3 residues before the CDR3 end, so the remaining end is supplied by the germline J gene. The chain carries TRBV11-2 and TRBJ2-1; TRBD2 matches 8 bases. Trimming took 5 bases from V and 8 from J; bases not matched to a gene: 8. Germline V gene sequence: CDR1 SGHAT, CDR2 FQNNGV. This CDR3 is 14 amino acids long. The CDR3 is CASSPGLGWHEQFF. The sequenced part of the CDR3 DNA is TGTGCCAGCAGCCCGGGACTAGGATGGCATGAG.